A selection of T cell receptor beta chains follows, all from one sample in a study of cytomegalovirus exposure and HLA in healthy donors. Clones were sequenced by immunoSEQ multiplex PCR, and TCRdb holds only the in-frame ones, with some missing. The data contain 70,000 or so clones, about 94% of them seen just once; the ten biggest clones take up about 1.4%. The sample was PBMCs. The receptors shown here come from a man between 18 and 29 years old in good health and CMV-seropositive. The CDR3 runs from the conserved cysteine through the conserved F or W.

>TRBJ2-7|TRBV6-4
CASSYPRGLNYEQYF
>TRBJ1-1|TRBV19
CATDAGASTEAFF
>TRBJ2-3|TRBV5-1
CASSAFGGVSTDTQYF
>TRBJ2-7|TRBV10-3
CAITPSRGLEDEQYF
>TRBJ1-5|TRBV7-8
CASSLVGGRQPQHF
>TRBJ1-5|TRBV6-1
CASSEHEDNLEARSNQPQHF
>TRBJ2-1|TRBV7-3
CASSDSTGTGEQFF
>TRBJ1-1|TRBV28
CASSSDRVTEAFF
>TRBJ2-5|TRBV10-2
CASSDLGPPRETQYF
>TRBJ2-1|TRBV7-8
CASSLVLIGDVYNEQFF
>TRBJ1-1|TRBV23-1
CASSQSIVAQTGPNTEAFF
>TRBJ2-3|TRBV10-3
CAISGGTSHDTDTQYF
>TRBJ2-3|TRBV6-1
CASSVDSSTDTQYF
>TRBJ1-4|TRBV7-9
CASSYEWENEKLFF
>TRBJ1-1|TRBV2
CASSPETGVYTEAFF
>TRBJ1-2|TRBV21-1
CASSILRGNYGYTF
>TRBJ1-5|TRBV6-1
CASSGQGGDQPQHF
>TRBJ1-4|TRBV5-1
CASSLGQRNEKLFF
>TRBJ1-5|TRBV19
CASSTLDRYYSNQPQHF
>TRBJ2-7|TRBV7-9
CASTRKGGSEQYF
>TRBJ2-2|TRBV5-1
CASSLGLNTGELFF
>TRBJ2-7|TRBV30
CASSWGQTYEQYF
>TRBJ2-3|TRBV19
CASSIGSGRILPRQYF
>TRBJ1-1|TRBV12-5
CASGLVTSGNTEAFF
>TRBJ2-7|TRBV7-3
CASSPRLAGVNEQYF
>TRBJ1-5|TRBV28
CASSLSSGQTTYSNQPQHF
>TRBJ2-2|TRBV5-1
CASSPFRGHLTGELFF
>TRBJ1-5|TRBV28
CASVKSRGGQPQHF
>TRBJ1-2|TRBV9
CASSGYRDSLYGYTF
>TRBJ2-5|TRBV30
CAWSPGTSEETQYF
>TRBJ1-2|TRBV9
CASSVADQGRGYTF
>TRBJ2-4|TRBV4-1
CASSQPTGKLAKNIQYF
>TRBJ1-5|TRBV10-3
CAISGKEVDQPQHF
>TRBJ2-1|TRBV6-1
CASSAGPYNEQFF
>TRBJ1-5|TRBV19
CASSLGYNQPQHF
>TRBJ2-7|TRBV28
CASSPPGLNYEQYF
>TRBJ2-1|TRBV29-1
CSAKGQSKTSGPGEQFF
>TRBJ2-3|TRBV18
CASSPPGGEGTDTQYF
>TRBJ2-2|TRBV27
CASSFHNTGELFF
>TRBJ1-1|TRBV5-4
CASSWGGGTEAFF
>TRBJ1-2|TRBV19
CASSISGTRIYGYTF
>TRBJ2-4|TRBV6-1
CASSATFREAKNIQYF
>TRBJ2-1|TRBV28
CASSFASGRAGEQFF
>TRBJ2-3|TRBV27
CASSLLDKRLSTDTQYF
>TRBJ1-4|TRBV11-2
CASSLDRQGKLFF
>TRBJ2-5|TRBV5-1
CASRSGTGRETQYF
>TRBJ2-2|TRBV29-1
CSVQGLDRVSSGELFF
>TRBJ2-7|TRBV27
CASSFYHQPSQEPVPQYF
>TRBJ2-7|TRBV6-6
CASVGAHSYEQYF
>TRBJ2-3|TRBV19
CASSTQGLVDTQYF
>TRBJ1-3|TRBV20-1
CSARGANTIYF
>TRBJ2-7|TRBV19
CASSTLAGGRYEQYF
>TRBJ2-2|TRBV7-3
CASSLRDTGELFF
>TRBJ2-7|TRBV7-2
CASSSTGGNEQYF
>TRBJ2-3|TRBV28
CASSLVRDTQYF
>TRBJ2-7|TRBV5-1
CASREIQGSLPSYEQYF
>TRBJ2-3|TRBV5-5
CASSLEGLAGHTDTQYF